This record looks at one TCR beta chain sequence and its context. The data derive from a study of control samples from healthy donors and cancer patients. The CDR3 length is 18 residues. Trimming removed 3 bases from V and 3 bases from J; junction bases left unmatched: 13. The germline V gene encodes CDR1 MDHEN and CDR2 SYDVKM. Using immunoSEQ multiplex PCR, the repertoire was profiled, and TCRdb retains in-frame clones only, with some absent. The top ten clones hold 3% to 4% of a sample with approximately 150,000 clones, approximately 92% of them seen once. The chain employs TRBV28 and TRBJ1-5, with TRBD1 matching 8 bases. The origin of this receptor is a young man in good health. Sequencing used blood. CDR3 sequence reads: CASSFQGALRTFNQPQHF. CDR3 nucleotide sequence: TGTGCCAGCAGTTTTCAGGGGGCTCTACGTACGTTCAATCAGCCCCAGCATTTT.